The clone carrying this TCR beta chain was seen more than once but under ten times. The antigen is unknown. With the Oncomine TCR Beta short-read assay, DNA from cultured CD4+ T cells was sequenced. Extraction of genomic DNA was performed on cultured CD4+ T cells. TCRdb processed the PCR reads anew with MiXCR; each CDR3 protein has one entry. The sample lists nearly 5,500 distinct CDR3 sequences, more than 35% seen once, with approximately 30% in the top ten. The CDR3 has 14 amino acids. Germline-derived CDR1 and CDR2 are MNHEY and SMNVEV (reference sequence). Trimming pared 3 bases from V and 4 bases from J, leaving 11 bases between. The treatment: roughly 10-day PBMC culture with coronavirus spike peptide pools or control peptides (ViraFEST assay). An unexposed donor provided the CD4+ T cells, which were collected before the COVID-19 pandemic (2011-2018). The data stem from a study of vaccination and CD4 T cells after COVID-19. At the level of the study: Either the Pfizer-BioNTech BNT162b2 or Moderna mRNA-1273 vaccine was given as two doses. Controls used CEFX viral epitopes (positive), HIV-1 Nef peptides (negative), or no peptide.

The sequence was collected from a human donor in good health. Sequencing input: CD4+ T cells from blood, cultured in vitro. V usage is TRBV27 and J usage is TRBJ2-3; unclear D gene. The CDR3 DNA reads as TGTGCCAGCAGTTTCTGGGTAGATCCAGATACGCAGTATTTT. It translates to CASSFWVDPDTQYF.